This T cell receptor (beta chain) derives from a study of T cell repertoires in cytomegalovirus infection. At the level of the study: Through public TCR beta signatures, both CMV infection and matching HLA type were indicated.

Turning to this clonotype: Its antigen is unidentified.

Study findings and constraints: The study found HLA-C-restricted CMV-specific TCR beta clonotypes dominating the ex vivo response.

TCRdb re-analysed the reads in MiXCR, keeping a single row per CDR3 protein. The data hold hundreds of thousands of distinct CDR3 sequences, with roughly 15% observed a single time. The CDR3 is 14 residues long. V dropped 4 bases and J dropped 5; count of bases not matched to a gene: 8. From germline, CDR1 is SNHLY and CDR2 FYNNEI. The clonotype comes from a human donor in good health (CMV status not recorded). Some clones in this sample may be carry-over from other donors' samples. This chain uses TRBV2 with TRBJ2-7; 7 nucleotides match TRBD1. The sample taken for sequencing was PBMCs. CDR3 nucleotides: TGTGCCAGCAGTGTAGGGGGCGGAACCGACGAGCAGTACTTC. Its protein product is CASSVGGGTDEQYF.